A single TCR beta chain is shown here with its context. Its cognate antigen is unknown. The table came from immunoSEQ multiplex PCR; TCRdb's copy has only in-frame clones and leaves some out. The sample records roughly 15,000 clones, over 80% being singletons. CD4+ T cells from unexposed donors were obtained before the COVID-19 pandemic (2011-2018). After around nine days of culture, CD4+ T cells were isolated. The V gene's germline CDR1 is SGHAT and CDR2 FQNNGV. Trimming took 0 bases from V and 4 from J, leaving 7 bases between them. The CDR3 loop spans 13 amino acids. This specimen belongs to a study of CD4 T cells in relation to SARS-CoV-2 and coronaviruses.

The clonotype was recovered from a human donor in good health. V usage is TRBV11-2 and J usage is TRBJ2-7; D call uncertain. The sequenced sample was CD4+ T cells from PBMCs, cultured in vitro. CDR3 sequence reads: CASSLDREYEQYF. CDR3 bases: TGTGCCAGCAGCTTAGATAGGGAATACGAGCAGTACTTC.